These 15 T cell receptor beta chains originate from one sample sequenced in a study of T cells in Graves' hyperthyroidism and ophthalmopathy. RNA transcripts gave rise to amplified TCR beta CDR3 regions. A first-round RT-PCR of the TCR CDR3 used the HTBI primer set. TCRdb analysed the multiplex PCR reads with MiXCR anew, one entry per CDR3 protein. The data contain fewer than 250,000 distinct CDR3 sequences, more than 20% of them singletons. The sequenced material came from blood. All receptors derive from a middle-aged woman with Graves' ophthalmopathy.

A single count supports this clonotype. V is TRBV6-1 and J is TRBJ2-7; D is unclear. This CDR3 comprises 12 residues. The germline CDR1 and CDR2 sequences are MNHNS and SASEGT. Trimming removed 8 bases from V and 0 bases from J, with 8 bases in between. CDR3 nucleotides: TGTGCCAGCGGTCCCGCCTCCTACGAGCAGTACTTC. Translation gives CASGPASYEQYF.

This clonotype has ten or more counts. This sequence joins TRBV20-1 and TRBJ2-7, with 9 bases aligning to TRBD1. V shed 5 bases and J 6 bases; nucleotides not matched to a gene: 11. The CDR3 spans 14 residues. Germline V lookup: CDR1 DFQATT, CDR2 SNEGSKA (reference sequence). CDR3 region: CSALRLGTGREQYF. DNA for the CDR3: TGCAGTGCTTTACGACTAGGGACAGGGCGCGAGCAGTACTTC.

This clonotype was detected many times. This chain links TRBV7-2 with TRBJ1-5; the D gene is possibly TRBD1 (6 bases). Germline V lookup: CDR1 SGHTA, CDR2 FQGNSA. The CDR3 contains 17 residues. Deletions cut 0 bases from V and 2 bases from J, with 14 bases between. In DNA, the CDR3 is TGTGCCAGCAGCTTAGCAGGGGGGGGGATTGGCAATCAGCCCCAGCATTTT. This translates into CASSLAGGGIGNQPQHF.

The CDR3 loop reads CASSVSRGMNTEAFF. For the CDR3, the DNA is TGTGCCAGCAGTGTTTCCAGGGGAATGAACACTGAAGCTTTCTTT. The chain links TRBV6-1 to TRBJ1-1, with D tentatively TRBD1 (6 bases). The length of the CDR3 is 15 residues. V lost 4 bases, J lost 0 bases, and 12 bases lay in between. CDR1 MNHNS and CDR2 SASEGT come from the germline V gene.

At least ten counts were recorded for this clonotype. The chain couples TRBV5-5 to TRBJ1-2; D uncertain. The CDR3 contains 14 residues. The germline gives CDR1 SGHKS, CDR2 YYEKEE (reference sequence). V lost 7 bases, J lost 8 bases, and 21 bases lay in between. The CDR3 DNA sequence: TGTGCCAGCGCTTCGGGGTCCGGGTTGTGGGGCTACACCTTC. Its translation: CASASGSGLWGYTF.

This clonotype occurred many times. This chain connects TRBV29-1 to TRBJ2-2; tentative D call: TRBD1 (6 bases). There are 17 residues in the CDR3. CDR1 is SQVTM and CDR2 is ANQGSEA in the germline V gene. V lost 3 bases to trimming and J lost 0 bases, with 17 bases between them. CDR3: CSVDLPGEGANTGELFF. CDR3 bases: TGCAGCGTTGACCTCCCCGGAGAGGGGGCGAACACCGGGGAGCTGTTTTTT.

This clonotype was picked up one time. The rearrangement links TRBV27 to TRBJ2-7, with D possibly TRBD1 on 5 matching bases. Germline assignment: CDR1 MNHEY and CDR2 SMNVEV (reference sequence). This CDR3 region has 15 residues. Trimming shortened V by 3 bases and J by 0 bases, and 12 bases separated the two germline ends. CDR3 bases: TGTGCCAGCAGTTTCCAGGGTGCCAGCTCCTACGAGCAGTACTTC. It yields the protein CASSFQGASSYEQYF.

In its sample, this clonotype was seen a few times. At one of its ends the junction is not consistent with the germline gene, which may arise from a read error. This sequence joins TRBV29-1 and TRBJ2-5, with TRBD2 matching 10 bases. CDR1 is SQVTM, CDR2 ANQGSEA, per germline. The CDR3 is made up of 14 amino acids. Here the CDR3 reads CSVDLAGAYETQYF. In nucleotides, the CDR3 is TGCAGCGTCGATCTAGCGGGAGCCTATGAGACTCAGTACTTC.

This rearrangement joins TRBV28 to TRBJ1-1, with D perhaps matching TRBD1 (6 bases). V gave up 3 bases and J gave up 1 base, with 12 bases separating them. CDR1 is MDHEN and CDR2 is SYDVKM in the germline V gene. This CDR3 comprises 15 residues. The CDR3 loop is CASSLGGQGNTEAFF. CDR3 DNA: TGTGCCAGCAGTTTGGGGGGCCAGGGGAACACTGAAGCTTTCTTT.

This clonotype was detected many times. The J gene is TRBJ2-7, the V gene TRBV20-1; 7 positions match TRBD1. CDR1 is DFQATT, CDR2 SNEGSKA, per germline (reference sequence). V shed 3 bases and J 3 bases; nucleotides not matched to a gene: 8. CDR3 length: 14 residues. CDR3 in amino acids: CSASSSDRFYEQYF. The DNA of the CDR3 is TGCAGTGCTAGCTCCTCGGACAGGTTCTACGAGCAGTACTTC.

In its sample, this clonotype was seen many times. V gene TRBV19 combines with J gene TRBJ1-2; D uncertain. In germline, CDR1 is LNHDA, CDR2 SQIVND (reference sequence). The CDR3 consists of 13 residues. With 6 bases removed from V and 2 bases from J, the gap between germline ends came to 10 bases. The CDR3 protein is CASSVTVNYGYTF. In nucleotides, the CDR3 is TGTGCCAGTAGCGTTACAGTAAACTATGGCTACACCTTC.

This clonotype was seen repeatedly, ten times or more. The V call is TRBV5-6, the J call TRBJ1-1; TRBD1 might be the D (5 bases). Trimming stripped 2 bases from V and 3 bases from J, with 11 bases between. The CDR3 length is 14 residues. Germline CDR1 SGHDT, CDR2 YYEEEE. CDR3 in amino acids: CASSLTQGYTEAFF. CDR3 in DNA: TGTGCCAGCAGCTTAACCCAGGGTTACACTGAAGCTTTCTTT.

This clonotype was detected many times. The J gene is TRBJ2-7, the V gene TRBV27; D might be TRBD1 (5 bases). Germline values: CDR1 MNHEY, CDR2 SMNVEV (reference sequence). Trimming took 5 bases from V and 3 from J, leaving 17 bases between them. The CDR3 totals 15 residues. The CDR3 coding sequence is TGTGCCAGCAGTCCCAGCATCGGACACCTCTACGAGCAGTACTTC. Amino acid sequence: CASSPSIGHLYEQYF.

At least ten counts were recorded for this clonotype. This chain connects TRBV28 to TRBJ2-2; 9 bases line up with TRBD2. V lost 5 bases, J lost 7 bases, and 11 bases stayed unmatched. The CDR3 runs 16 residues. From germline, CDR1 is MDHEN and CDR2 SYDVKM. The CDR3 nucleotides read TGTGCCAGCAGTCCCTTCGCGGGAGGGCCTGGCGGGGAGCTGTTTTTT. Its protein product is CASSPFAGGPGGELFF.

The chain uses TRBV28 and TRBJ1-5; 9 bases align to TRBD1. This CDR3 has 16 amino acids. V shed 6 bases and J 6 bases; nucleotides not matched to a gene: 12. Per the germline V gene, CDR1 is MDHEN and CDR2 is SYDVKM. Here the CDR3 DNA reads TGTGCCAGCAGCCCCCGAGGACAGGGACAGGGTCAGCCCCAGCATTTT. This translates into CASSPRGQGQGQPQHF.